What follows describes a single TCR beta chain. The CDR3 runs to 16 residues. V was clipped by 4 bases and J by 0 bases, with 16 bases between them. Germline V gene data show CDR1 as SNHLY and CDR2 as FYNNEI. TCRdb keeps only in-frame clones here, not all; method: immunoSEQ multiplex PCR. This sample has about 68,000 clones, with 90% found just once. The data are from a study of T cell changes during pregnancy in multiple sclerosis. The sequence was obtained from a female donor with multiple sclerosis, enrolled in a pregnancy study. The chain recombines TRBV2 with TRBJ2-7; no definite D call. The material sequenced was peripheral blood, taken in the third trimester of pregnancy. CDR3 in amino acids: CASSGSSELSSYEQYF. CDR3 sequence (DNA): TGTGCCAGCAGTGGATCTTCTGAATTGAGCTCCTACGAGCAGTACTTC.